One and the same sample provided the 22 T cell receptor beta chains below, sequenced in a study of cytomegalovirus exposure and HLA in healthy donors. PCR used 60 Vbeta primers and 13 Jbeta primers. TCRdb keeps only in-frame clones here, not all; method: immunoSEQ multiplex PCR. The sample has about 190,000 clones, approximately 80% seen once. The sequenced sample was PBMCs. The receptor set was obtained from a man aged 35-49 years in good health and CMV-seropositive.

The chain is built from TRBV7-9 and TRBJ1-2; TRBD1 is a possible D gene (6 bases). Trimming took off 6 bases at V and 8 bases at J, with 16 bases between the two ends. The CDR3 sequence is 13 residues long. Germline CDR1 reads SEHNR; CDR2 reads FQNEAQ (reference sequence). DNA for the CDR3: TGTGCCAGCAGGCCAATCAGTCAGGGGGGCTACACCTTC. This gives the protein CASRPISQGGYTF.

The chain is built from TRBV5-1 and TRBJ1-6; a weak D match, TRBD1 (6 bases). Germline CDR1 SGHRS, CDR2 YFSETQ. Trimming left V 1 base short and J 6 bases short, with 11 bases between. The CDR3 consists of 15 residues. The CDR3 coding sequence is TGCGCCAGCAGCTTGTCAGGGGAAACTAATTCACCCCTCCACTTT. Its protein product is CASSLSGETNSPLHF. The full variable domain, in which reference TRBV5-1 and TRBJ1-6 provide the parts outside the CDR3, is KAGVTQTPRYLIKTRGQQVTLSCSPISGHRSVSWYQQTPGQGLQFLFEYFSETQRNKGNFPGRFSGRQFSNSRSEMNVSTLELGDSALYLCASSLSGETNSPLHFGNGTRLTVT.

The V and J genes are TRBV6-6 and TRBJ2-5; 12 bases align to TRBD2. CDR1 and CDR2 from the germline V gene are MNHNY and SVGAGI (reference sequence). The CDR3 is 16 amino acids. V lost 6 bases to trimming and J lost 5 bases; unmatched junction nucleotides: 10. CDR3 in DNA: TGTGCCAGCAGGCATTCTAGCGGGGGGGCCAGGGAGACCCAGTACTTC. As protein: CASRHSSGGARETQYF.

V is TRBV6-5 and J is TRBJ2-7; the D gene is possibly TRBD1 (5 bases). CDR1 MNHEY and CDR2 SVGAGI come from the germline V gene. The CDR3 runs to 14 residues. Trimming cost V 4 bases and J 3 bases, with 13 bases left between them. The CDR3 protein is CASSSVAGLYEQYF. The DNA for the CDR3 is TGTGCCAGCAGTTCCGTCGCAGGGCTCTACGAGCAGTACTTC.

V usage is TRBV5-1 and J usage is TRBJ1-2; TRBD1 aligns across 7 bases. The germline CDR1 and CDR2 sequences are SGHRS and YFSETQ. The CDR3 length is 12 residues. Trimming cost V 0 bases and J 8 bases; bases outside gene matches: 1. CDR3 residues: CASSLDRGGYTF. The CDR3 nucleotides read TGCGCCAGCAGCTTGGACAGGGGAGGCTACACCTTC. The variable domain in full, with the rest retrieved from reference TRBV5-1 and TRBJ1-2, is KAGVTQTPRYLIKTRGQQVTLSCSPISGHRSVSWYQQTPGQGLQFLFEYFSETQRNKGNFPGRFSGRQFSNSRSEMNVSTLELGDSALYLCASSLDRGGYTFGSGTRLTVV.

The chain uses TRBV4-1 and TRBJ2-3, with D possibly being TRBD2 (7 bases). This CDR3 has 16 residues. Per germline, CDR1 MGHRA and CDR2 YSYEKL. Trimming stripped 6 bases from V and 5 bases from J, with 21 bases between. CDR3 in DNA: TGCGCCAGCAGTTCTCCTCGGGGGGCGGCGAAAGATACGCAGTATTTT. Translated, it gives CASSSPRGAAKDTQYF.

The V and J genes are TRBV5-1 and TRBJ2-3; TRBD2 is a possible D gene (5 bases). From germline, CDR1 is SGHRS and CDR2 YFSETQ. V lost 0 bases and J 4 bases, leaving 9 bases between the germline ends. The CDR3 loop spans 14 amino acids. The CDR3 region has the DNA TGCGCCAGCAGCTTGGGCCGGGAAGCAGATACGCAGTATTTT. It codes for CASSLGREADTQYF.

The chain recombines TRBV7-3 with TRBJ2-1; 8 bases align to TRBD1. The CDR3 totals 15 residues. Germline V lookup: CDR1 SGHTA, CDR2 FQGTGA. J lost 3 bases, V lost 4 bases, and 5 bases had no gene match. The CDR3 loop reads CASSYGGQDYNEQFF. The CDR3 nucleotides read TGTGCCAGCAGCTATGGGGGACAGGACTACAATGAGCAGTTCTTC. The full variable domain, in which reference TRBV7-3 and TRBJ2-1 provide the parts outside the CDR3, is GAGVSQTPSNKVTEKGKYVELRCDPISGHTALYWYRQSLGQGPEFLIYFQGTGAADDSGLPNDRFFAVRPEGSVSTLKIQRTERGDSAVYLCASSYGGQDYNEQFFGPGTRLTVL.

The rearrangement joins TRBV5-6 to TRBJ2-5, with 9 bases matching TRBD1. The trim removed 4 bases at V and 5 bases at J, leaving 12 bases unmatched. The CDR3 contains 16 residues. Per the germline V gene, CDR1 is SGHDT and CDR2 is YYEEEE. The CDR3 reads CASSIRGDRVRETQYF. CDR3 in DNA: TGTGCCAGCAGCATTAGGGGGGACAGGGTAAGGGAGACCCAGTACTTC.

For the CDR3, the DNA is TGCGCCAGCAGCTCCCGGCCGACAGGGGACTACAATGAGCAGTTCTTC. Translation: CASSSRPTGDYNEQFF. This chain connects TRBV5-1 to TRBJ2-1; 8 bases align to TRBD1. This CDR3 has 16 amino acids. Trimming removed 3 bases from V and 3 bases from J; junction bases left unmatched: 8. Germline V gives CDR1 SGHRS, CDR2 YFSETQ.

V is TRBV29-1 and J is TRBJ2-7; 16 bases are shared with TRBD2. Trimming removed 5 bases from V and 7 bases from J; junction bases left unmatched: 14. Germline CDR1 is SQVTM and CDR2 is ANQGSEA. The CDR3 consists of 17 residues. This CDR3 is CSVTKGLAGGNLGEQYF. CDR3 coding DNA: TGCAGCGTTACCAAGGGACTAGCGGGAGGGAATTTGGGGGAGCAGTACTTC.

The CDR3 coding sequence is TGTGCCAGCAGCCAAGCTCGTGGGGGCAGGGCTGGAAACACCATATATTTT. This gives the protein CASSQARGGRAGNTIYF. The genes are TRBV7-9 and TRBJ1-3, with TRBD1 as a possible D gene (6 bases). The CDR3 runs to 17 residues. Trimming pared 5 bases from V and 2 bases from J, leaving 19 bases between. Per the germline V gene, CDR1 is SEHNR and CDR2 is FQNEAQ (reference sequence). Filled out from reference TRBV7-9 and TRBJ1-3, the complete variable domain reads DTGVSQNPRHKITKRGQNVTFRCDPISEHNRLYWYRQTLGQGPEFLTYFQNEAQLEKSRLLSDRFSAERPKGSFSTLEIQRTEQGDSAMYLCASSQARGGRAGNTIYFGEGSWLTVV.

This clone was recorded once. J is TRBJ1-6 and V is TRBV6-4; no reliable D call. V was trimmed by 3 bases and J by 7 bases, leaving 10 bases between them. This CDR3 contains 14 residues. The germline V gene encodes CDR1 MRHNA and CDR2 SNTAGT. The CDR3 sequence is CASSERVFNSPLHF. CDR3 in DNA: TGTGCCAGCAGTGAGAGGGTGTTCAATTCACCCCTCCACTTT.

CDR3 region: CASSVQGINSPLHF. The DNA for the CDR3 is TGTGCCAGCAGTGTACAGGGGATCAATTCACCCCTCCACTTT. The gene calls are TRBV6-5 and TRBJ1-6; 7 bases line up with TRBD1. V lost 5 bases to trimming and J lost 7 bases; unmatched junction nucleotides: 5. Looked up from germline, CDR1 is MNHEY and CDR2 is SVGAGI. The CDR3 contains 14 residues.

The gene calls are TRBV6-4 and TRBJ2-3, with TRBD2 matching over 12 bases. Trimming cost V 5 bases and J 4 bases; bases outside gene matches: 4. The CDR3 is made up of 15 amino acids. Germline CDR1 and CDR2: MRHNA and SNTAGT. The CDR3 DNA sequence: TGTGCCAGCAGTCTAGCGGGGGGGCCGTCAGATACGCAGTATTTT. Translation gives CASSLAGGPSDTQYF.

The rearrangement uses TRBV20-1 and TRBJ1-1, with a possible D match to TRBD1 (5 bases). CDR3 length: 11 amino acids. Per germline, CDR1 DFQATT and CDR2 SNEGSKA (reference sequence). The CDR3 loop is CRAQQGTEAFF. CDR3 DNA sequence: TGCAGGGCCCAGCAGGGCACTGAAGCTTTCTTT.

The CDR3 loop is CASSLWGAGRERYF. The CDR3, as DNA: TGTGCCAGCAGCTTGTGGGGGGCCGGGAGGGAGAGGTACTTC. This sequence joins TRBV5-6 and TRBJ2-5; 8 bases are a match to TRBD2. Germline V lookup: CDR1 SGHDT, CDR2 YYEEEE. The CDR3 consists of 14 residues. Losses at the gene ends were 1 base for V and 13 bases for J; bases not matched to a gene: 12.

This clone was counted only a few times. The rearrangement links TRBV6-1 to TRBJ1-5, with 7 bases that match TRBD1. V was clipped by 6 bases and J by 5 bases; unmatched bases: 4. There are 13 residues in the CDR3. Germline V gives CDR1 MNHNS, CDR2 SASEGT. The CDR3 DNA follows: TGTGCCAGCAGGCGGCAGGGGGATCAGCCCCAGCATTTT. Encoded protein: CASRRQGDQPQHF.

The rearrangement links TRBV28 to TRBJ2-2, with D perhaps matching TRBD2 (6 bases). The CDR3 loop spans 17 amino acids. Trimming took 7 bases from V and 4 from J, leaving 22 bases between them. Per germline, CDR1 MDHEN and CDR2 SYDVKM. CDR3 bases: TGTGCCAGCACCCAACCCCGGGACTCCGGGGGCACCGGGGAGCTGTTTTTT. Residues: CASTQPRDSGGTGELFF.

The J gene is TRBJ1-2, the V gene TRBV6-1; D perhaps matches TRBD1 (6 bases). The germline V gene has CDR1 MNHNS and CDR2 SASEGT. The CDR3 extends over 14 amino acids. V lost 10 bases, J lost 8 bases, and 23 bases lay in between. This CDR3 is CATTPGTSARGYTF. CDR3 DNA sequence: TGTGCCACTACCCCGGGGACATCCGCCAGGGGCTACACCTTC.

The V call is TRBV27, the J call TRBJ2-5; 9 bases line up with TRBD1. The end of the DNA aligns better with TRBJ2-7, so the J call may be wrong. CDR1 and CDR2 (germline): MNHEY, SMNVEV (reference sequence). The CDR3 covers 15 residues. This CDR3 is CASSLYTGGGYEQYF. CDR3 coding DNA: TGTGCCAGCAGTTTATATACAGGGGGCGGTTACGAGCAGTACTTC.

This chain uses TRBV19 with TRBJ1-5; D is possibly TRBD1 (5 bases). Deletions cut 7 bases from V and 3 bases from J, with 19 bases between. The germline V gene has CDR1 LNHDA and CDR2 SQIVND (reference sequence). The CDR3 is 16 amino acids. DNA of the CDR3: TGTGCCAGTACTCCGGACGGGGGGGGTAACAATCAGCCCCAGCATTTT. Amino acids: CASTPDGGGNNQPQHF.